The 3 T cell receptor beta chains given below trace back to one sample, sequenced in a study of blood T cell repertoires in COVID-19. Profiled with immunoSEQ multiplex PCR; TCRdb holds only in-frame clones, not every one. The repertoire holds 200,000 to 250,000 clones, with roughly 84% as singletons. Sequencing was done on a sample of peripheral blood. These receptor sequences come from a woman aged 25-40 years who had recovered from COVID-19.

V and J are TRBV6-4 and TRBJ1-1, with D maybe TRBD1 (5 bases). Germline V lookup: CDR1 MRHNA, CDR2 SNTAGT. V lost 5 bases, J lost 3 bases, and 10 bases lay in between. This CDR3 has 13 residues. The CDR3 is CASSSQVDTEAFF. The CDR3, as DNA: TGTGCCAGCAGTTCACAGGTGGACACTGAAGCTTTCTTT.

The chain is built from TRBV11-2 and TRBJ2-4; possible D gene TRBD1, 5 bases. The V and J ends lost 4 bases and 0 bases respectively, with 10 bases between them. This CDR3 has 15 residues. The V gene's germline CDR1 is SGHAT and CDR2 FQNNGV. The CDR3 nucleotides read TGTGCCAGCAGCTCTTTCCAGGGAGCCAAAAACATTCAGTACTTC. Translation gives CASSSFQGAKNIQYF.

V gene TRBV5-6 combines with J gene TRBJ2-7; 8 nucleotides line up with TRBD1. The ends lost 3 bases at V and 0 bases at J; junction bases unmatched: 5. CDR1 SGHDT and CDR2 YYEEEE come from the germline V gene. This CDR3 is built from 15 residues. The CDR3 DNA sequence: TGTGCCAGCAGCTCCGGACAGGGTTTCTCCTACGAGCAGTACTTC. This gives the protein CASSSGQGFSYEQYF.